The present entry profiles one T cell receptor (beta chain) with its context. This clone was observed a single time. Its binding antigen is unknown. The input lacks base qualities; no much larger clone sits a single base away. The CDR3 regions of human TCRbeta chains were analyzed by immunosequencing. The original pipeline was this. Repertoire TCRs were matched against a reference library of SARS-CoV-2-specific TCRs generated with the MIRA antigen-specificity platform. Breadth meant the fraction of unique TCRs that were SARS-CoV-2-associated, whereas depth meant the fraction of total T cells that were SARS-CoV-2-associated. Using the MIRA data, each spike-specific TCR was mapped to the spike region that the TCR reacts to and placed in a CD4 or CD8 class. Log10-transformed breadth and depth values were compared by one-way ANOVA with Sidak's multiple comparisons tests. TCRdb limited this immuneACCESS table to in-frame rearrangements with V and J called. A share of clones is missing; checked studies link under half to unresolved V genes, and the rest is unexplained. That table furnishes V, J and clone size, whereas the DNA furnished D and trimming. Counted in this sample were some 200,000 clones; around nine tenths of them appeared once. Of the sample, around 3.6% falls within the top ten clones.

This sample's time point label indicates: about 28 days (+/-7) after the second vaccine dose. This specimen's treatment or condition label, per the study, means: meningococcal conjugate vaccine given as trial control. Samples from vaccinated people were obtained from the UK trials COV001 and COV002, which included a single-blind randomized controlled phase 2/3 trial of AZD1222 (ChAdOx1 nCoV-19) in healthy adults. For TCRbeta chain sequencing, PBMC samples were collected from trial participants at day 0 and at day 28 after the second dose. This sample was included in a study of T cell responses to AZD1222 COVID-19 vaccine (dated by TCRdb to 2020 to 2023). As for the study more broadly: TCR sequencing was performed for roughly 250 trial participants, of whom about 200 were given two doses of AZD1222 and roughly 25 were given two doses of MenACWY control vaccine. Trial participants were enrolled into age subgroups of 18-55, 56-69 and 70-plus years, which contained roughly 140, 27 and 60 TCR-sequenced participants, respectively. The study at large found these results: Conclusions about previously exposed vaccinees are limited, since just five or six AZD1222 recipients were seropositive for SARS-CoV-2 at baseline. A significant rise in spike-specific TCR breadth and depth was observed after two AZD1222 doses relative to day 0 and relative to MenACWY recipients. Vaccine-associated CD4 TCRs spanned the whole spike protein, with dominant responses in regions 160-218 and 743-854. Reportedly, almost half of the unique spike-specific TCRs recognized epitopes lying outside the regions that are mutated in the B.1.351 and B.1.1.7 variants. Because no day 14 peak-response samples were available, the repertoires could be characterized only after the peak T cell response. Participants were mostly white British, with more females than males. The authors suggested clonal diversity may have been underestimated. The 56-69-year group was small, and its depth increase did not reach significance, likely because of low power.

The starting material was peripheral blood, obtained 28 days after the second dose of the MenACWY control vaccine. The receptor comes from an adult who received the MenACWY meningococcal vaccine as a control.

The CDR3 reads as follows: CASSPTPKDSPLHF. The bases read TGTGCCAGCTCACCAACCCCCAAGGATTCACCCCTCCACTTT. The chain uses TRBV18 and TRBJ1-6, with the D gene not confidently named. Per the germline V gene, KGHSH is the CDR1 and LQKENI is the CDR2. The V and J ends are trimmed by 2 bases and 8 bases, leaving 10 bases between them. The CDR3 runs 14 residues from the cysteine to the phenylalanine. Left in the record is the CDR3 DNA by itself, 42 bases read in frame from the first base.